This T cell receptor beta chain was profiled in a study of T cell responses to AZD1222 COVID-19 vaccine. Study results and limitations: It should be noted that donors were predominantly white British and more often female, and clonal diversity was possibly underestimated. Repertoires were obtained only post-peak T cell response. Reports say nearly half of spike-specific TCRs go after unmutated variant regions. Two AZD1222 administrations were followed by greater Spike-specific TCR breadth and depth.

About this clone: Its target is not known.

Here immunoSEQ multiplex PCR was the method, and the copy in TCRdb shows in-frame clones only, minus some. The sample yields some 90,000 clones, around 90% seen once. This specimen was peripheral blood, taken on day 0 of AZD1222 vaccination. This receptor was taken from an adult in good health.

The CDR3 loop is CASSQSGSANIQYF. For the CDR3, the DNA is TGTGCCAGCAGCCAATCCGGGAGCGCAAACATTCAGTACTTC. This rearrangement joins TRBV14 to TRBJ2-4; D is possibly TRBD2 (6 bases). The germline V and J ends were trimmed by 2 bases and 6 bases, with 11 bases remaining between them. The CDR3 covers 14 residues. The germline V gene has CDR1 SGHDN and CDR2 FVKESK.